This T cell receptor beta chain emerged from a study of blood T cell repertoires in COVID-19 (dated by TCRdb to 2018 to 2021). Regarding the study in general: Samples from collaborators originated in the United States, Italy and Spain and spanned both the acute and convalescent phases of COVID-19. The material from the prospective study consisted of cDNA or gDNA derived from T cells, B-cell-depleted T cells, or PBMCs. The dataset comprised deeply sampled blood TCRbeta repertoires from subjects exposed to, actively infected with, or recovered from COVID-19. The repertoires were released in a freely available public database meant as a resource for research on the immune response to SARS-CoV-2. Samples were obtained from the ongoing ImmuneRACE study (first 160 participants) and from roughly 1,300 subjects provided by 6 global collaborators. Sample metadata almost always included a de-identified subject ID, COVID-19 status, age in years and sex. Where available, HLA class I and class II types were taken from metadata supplied by the sample provider and were not determined by assay-based typing.

A single count supports this clone. The specificity of this receptor is unknown. No much larger clone exists at a distance of one base, and base qualities are not known. TCRbeta CDR3 regions were amplified from genomic DNA by means of the immunoSEQ Assay, a bias-controlled multiplex PCR. In the original analysis: Nucleated cell counts per sample were estimated from amplification of reference gene primers within the assay. Sequence reads were collapsed and filtered to measure the absolute abundance of every unique TCRbeta CDR3 rearrangement. Productive Simpson clonality was computed per sample as the square root of Simpson's diversity index over productive rearrangements. Sourced from immuneACCESS, this table was stored by TCRdb with only in-frame sequences that have V and J called. A share of the clones is absent; for the studies checked, an unresolved V gene accounts for under half, and the remainder has no known explanation. That table is the source of V, J and clone size, and D and trimming were worked out from the DNA. The sample table shows 150,000 to 190,000 clones, and roughly 80% are seen once. The ten largest make up about 7.3% of the sample.

The CDR3, from cysteine to phenylalanine, totals 15 residues. Only the CDR3 part of the read is kept: 45 bases, read in frame from the first base. Compared with germline, V lacks 6 bases and J lacks 1 base; bases without a gene match: 5. Sequences SEHNR (CDR1) and FQNEAQ (CDR2) are obtained from the germline V gene (reference sequence). In the prospective study, participants were about 18 to 95 years old, resided in about two dozen geographic areas of the United States, and were enrolled through a virtual design. Cohort assignment in the prospective study relied on participant-reported clinical history from a screening survey and a study questionnaire. ImmuneRACE Cohort 3 recovered participants were defined by two consecutive negative NP/OP PCR tests, healthcare professional clearance, or symptom resolution. Mobile phlebotomists in the prospective study collected whole blood, serum and a nasopharyngeal or oropharyngeal swab from every participant. Over a roughly 2-month period, participants in the prospective study had the option of providing additional blood draws and questionnaires. Blood samples from the prospective study were shipped frozen or at room temperature prior to DNA extraction.

On the study overall, not on this receptor specifically: How much clinical and demographic metadata was included differed by source and by participant, and the metadata was provided uncurated.

The sequenced material came from PBMCs or T cells enriched from blood (not recorded which). The rearranged chain carries TRBV7-9 and TRBJ1-1; TRBD1 matches 10 bases in the middle. The TCR originated in a man between 50 and 59 years old who had recovered from COVID-19. The nucleotide sequence is given as TGTGCCAGCAGGCCGGGACAGGGGAAGAACACTGAAGCTTTCTTT. It is translated as CASRPGQGKNTEAFF. The full variable domain, completed from the reference TRBV7-9 and TRBJ1-1 proteins outside the CDR3, reads DTGVSQNPRHKITKRGQNVTFRCDPISEHNRLYWYRQTLGQGPEFLTYFQNEAQLEKSRLLSDRFSAERPKGSFSTLEIQRTEQGDSAMYLCASRPGQGKNTEAFFGQGTRLTVV.